This T cell receptor (beta chain) was sequenced during a study of shared clonotypes between healthy human individuals. Looking at the study overall: CD4 naive cells filled three plates per donor, CD4 memory three, CD8 naive two and CD8 memory one.

Looked up from germline, CDR1 is KGHSH and CDR2 is LQKENI. The CDR3 spans 14 residues. Trimming pared 6 bases from V and 6 bases from J, leaving 15 bases between. In replicate PCRs of sorted subsets, 150 to 200 ng DNA, approximately 30,000 T cell genomes, was used. Using immunoSEQ multiplex PCR, the repertoire was profiled, and TCRdb retains in-frame clones only, with some absent. The sample shows 2 million to 3 million clones, under 95% of them seen only once. This clone was recorded only once. The chain uses TRBV18 and TRBJ1-5, with D possibly matching TRBD1 (6 bases). The sample comprised naive CD4+ T cells from PBMCs. As to subset: CD45RA+ positively selected. This TCR derives from a young man in good health. Some clones in this sample may be carry-over from other donors' samples. The DNA for the CDR3 is TGTGCCAGCTCCAGTGGGGGCTCGGGTCAGCCCCAGCATTTT. Its protein is CASSSGGSGQPQHF.